This T cell receptor (beta chain) was obtained from a study of molecular identifiers for immune sequencing clone quantification. Whole-study context: RNA, taken in replicates from approximately 20,000 or 100,000 naive CD8 cells, was split five ways, with four sequenced.

Methods described previously were used for bulk TCR libraries, and listed TCR primers were applied. TCRdb fed the PCR reads into MiXCR, producing one record per CDR3 protein. Altogether 97,000 or so distinct CDR3 sequences are present, about a third being singletons, with the ten largest covering 9.5% to 10%. The V gene's germline CDR1 is SQVTM and CDR2 ANQGSEA. With 5 bases removed from V and 0 bases from J, the gap between germline ends came to 5 bases. This CDR3 spans 12 amino acids. This clonotype was counted a few times. Sequences were obtained from naive CD8+ T cells from blood, with Jurkat cell RNA spiked in. The subset denotes: FACS-sorted CD8+CD4-CCR7+CD45RA+ naive T cells. This sequence joins TRBV29-1 and TRBJ1-3; D unresolved. The TCR comes from a human donor in good health. Some libraries in this study had Jurkat cell RNA spiked in. The CDR3 region has the DNA TGCAGCGTTCGCTACTCTGGAAACACCATATATTTT. It translates to CSVRYSGNTIYF.